This entry concerns a single T cell receptor (beta chain). V lost 8 bases, J lost 1 base, and 8 bases stayed unmatched. This CDR3 has 15 amino acids. CDR1 and CDR2 (germline): WNHNN, SYGVQD (reference sequence). In the authors' methods: By means of reference gene primer amplification, nucleated cell counts were estimated. Clones were read by immunoSEQ multiplex PCR, and TCRdb kept only the in-frame ones, dropping some. V and J calls and clone size are those listed in that table; D and trimming were worked out from the DNA. The sample has about 210,000 clones, approximately 83% seen once. This sample was taken from a study of blood T cell repertoires in COVID-19.

The sequencing input was peripheral blood. V and J are TRBV10-1 and TRBJ1-5; 7 bases line up with TRBD1. This clonotype was sampled from a woman aged 40 to 50 with active or convalescent COVID-19. CDR3 DNA: TGCGCCAGCGGGGGACAGTCCCTGAGCAATCAGCCCCAGCATTTT. It translates to CASGGQSLSNQPQHF.